This T cell receptor beta chain was documented in a study of blood T cell repertoires in COVID-19. TCRdb's table, derived via immunoSEQ multiplex PCR, lists solely in-frame clones and lacks some. This table has about 250,000 clones, 80% to 95% appearing once. Deletions cut 7 bases from V and 5 bases from J, with 15 bases between. This CDR3 contains 14 residues. Germline V gives CDR1 LGHDT, CDR2 YNNKEL (reference sequence). The TCR comes from a woman aged 18-30 years who had recovered from COVID-19. What was sequenced was PBMCs or T cells enriched from blood (not recorded which). The V gene is TRBV3-1 (or the pseudogene TRBV3-2), the J gene TRBJ2-1, with D possibly being TRBD2 (5 bases). The chain's CDR3 is CASKKAGRNNEQFF. The DNA of the CDR3 is TGTGCCAGCAAAAAGGCGGGTCGGAACAATGAGCAGTTCTTC.